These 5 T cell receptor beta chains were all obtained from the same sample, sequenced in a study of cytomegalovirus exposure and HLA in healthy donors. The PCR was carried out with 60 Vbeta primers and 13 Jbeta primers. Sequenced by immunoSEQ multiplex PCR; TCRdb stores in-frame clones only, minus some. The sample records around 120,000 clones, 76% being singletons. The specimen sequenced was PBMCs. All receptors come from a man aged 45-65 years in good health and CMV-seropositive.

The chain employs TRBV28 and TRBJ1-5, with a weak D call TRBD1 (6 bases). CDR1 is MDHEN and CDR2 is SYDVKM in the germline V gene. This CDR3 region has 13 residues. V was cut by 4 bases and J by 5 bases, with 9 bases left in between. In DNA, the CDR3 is TGTGCCAGCAGTTCCGGGGGGCATCAGCCCCAGCATTTT. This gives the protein CASSSGGHQPQHF. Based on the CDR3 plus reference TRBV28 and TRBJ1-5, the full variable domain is DVKVTQSSRYLVKRTGEKVFLECVQDMDHENMFWYRQDPGLGLRLIYFSYDVKMKEKGDIPEGYSVSREKKERFSLILESASTNQTSMYLCASSSGGHQPQHFGDGTRLSIL.

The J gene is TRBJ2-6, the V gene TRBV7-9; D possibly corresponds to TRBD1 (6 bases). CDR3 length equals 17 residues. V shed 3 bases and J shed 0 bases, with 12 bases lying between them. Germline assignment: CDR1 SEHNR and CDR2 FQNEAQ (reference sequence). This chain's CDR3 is CASSFPGANSGANVLTF. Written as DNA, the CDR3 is TGTGCCAGCAGCTTTCCAGGGGCCAACTCTGGGGCCAACGTCCTGACTTTC.

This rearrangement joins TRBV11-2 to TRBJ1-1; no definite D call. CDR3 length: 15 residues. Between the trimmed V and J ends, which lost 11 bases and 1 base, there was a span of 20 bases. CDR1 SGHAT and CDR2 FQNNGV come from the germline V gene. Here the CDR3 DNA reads TGTGCCTCCCGGGGAGGGCTTCGTAGGAACACTGAAGCTTTCTTT. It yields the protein CASRGGLRRNTEAFF.

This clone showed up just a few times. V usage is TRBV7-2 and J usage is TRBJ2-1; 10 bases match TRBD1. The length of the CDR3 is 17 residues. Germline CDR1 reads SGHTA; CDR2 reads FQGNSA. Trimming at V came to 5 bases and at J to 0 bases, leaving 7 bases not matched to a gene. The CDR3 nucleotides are TGTGCCAGCAGCGTACGGGACAGGGGAACCTCCTACAATGAGCAGTTCTTC. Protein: CASSVRDRGTSYNEQFF.

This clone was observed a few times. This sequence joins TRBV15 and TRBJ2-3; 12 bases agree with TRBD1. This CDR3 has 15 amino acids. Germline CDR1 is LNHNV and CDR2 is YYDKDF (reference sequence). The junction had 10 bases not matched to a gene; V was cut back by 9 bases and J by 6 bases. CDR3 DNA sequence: TGTGCCACTCGCCGGGACAGGGGGCTGGGTGATACGCAGTATTTT. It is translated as CATRRDRGLGDTQYF.